The clone carrying this TCR beta chain showed up many times. The entry originates in a study of regulatory T cells in long-lasting Graves disease. Per germline, CDR1 SGHAT and CDR2 FQNNGV. The CDR3 length is 16 residues. Trimming took 5 bases from V and 4 from J; bases not matched to a gene: 9. Building of the TCR beta libraries involved iRepertoire HTBI primers and Arm-PCR of CDR3 regions. TCRdb reanalysed the multiplex PCR reads using MiXCR and keeps one entry per CDR3 protein. The sample records 360,000 or so distinct CDR3 sequences, roughly 15% being singletons. Sample time point: newly diagnosed GD, antithyroid drugs for less than 3 months. Scientists built the TCR library using RNA that was extracted from PBMCs. The same sample was also studied in work on T cells in Graves' hyperthyroidism and ophthalmopathy. From that report: Clinical symptoms, serum thyroxine and TRAb, thyroid ultrasound and orbital computed tomography were used for the diagnoses. Initially, a first-round RT-PCR of the TCR CDR3 employed the HTBI primer set. Also found in blood were most expanded thyroid clonotypes above 0.001.

The sample in question was peripheral blood mononuclear cells (PBMCs), obtained at new diagnosis, from a patient treated with antithyroid drugs. The chain employs TRBV11-2 and TRBJ2-1; 9 bases are a match to TRBD1. This receptor was taken from a woman under 30 with Graves disease. CDR3: CASSAGTGTLYNEQFF. In DNA form, the CDR3 reads TGTGCCAGCAGCGCTGGGACAGGGACCTTATACAATGAGCAGTTCTTC. The variable domain in full, completed from reference TRBV11-2 and TRBJ2-1, reads EAGVAQSPRYKIIEKRQSVAFWCNPISGHATLYWYQQILGQGPKLLIQFQNNGVVDDSQLPKDRFSAERLKGVDSTLKIQPAKLEDSAVYLCASSAGTGTLYNEQFFGPGTRLTVL.